Listed below are T cell receptor beta chains from one sample, sequenced in a study of T cell responses to AZD1222 COVID-19 vaccine. Generated by immunoSEQ multiplex PCR, the TCRdb table keeps only in-frame clones and is missing some. The sample includes approximately 140,000 clones, around 90% of them seen just once. The starting material was peripheral blood, obtained 28 days after the second AZD1222 dose. The receptors originated from an adult who received the AZD1222 COVID-19 vaccine. Each CDR3 is given with its conserved first and last residue. The D gene is left open where the match is weak. Rows may omit the clone size; those that give it use once, few, many or a size class.

.	.	TRBV9	TRBJ1-1	TGTGCCAGCAGCGTTAGGGTGGACACTGAAGCTTTCTTT	CASSVRVDTEAFF
.	TRBD1	TRBV15	TRBJ1-2	TGTGCCACCAGCAGGGACAGGTCCTCCTACACCTTC	CATSRDRSSYTF
once	TRBD1	TRBV5-6	TRBJ1-5	TGTGCCAGCAGCTTGGGGGGACAGTTTCAGCCCCAGCATTTT	CASSLGGQFQPQHF
.	.	TRBV4-2	TRBJ2-1	TGTGCCAGCAGCCAAGTTGGCAGCGCGTACAATGAGCAGTTCTTC	CASSQVGSAYNEQFF
once	.	TRBV29-1	TRBJ1-4	TGCAGCGTTGTGGGTACGGGACTAAATGAAAAACTGTTTTTT	CSVVGTGLNEKLFF
.	.	TRBV28	TRBJ2-7	TGTGCCAGCAGGCTCCTCGGACATGACTACGAGCAGTACTTC	CASRLLGHDYEQYF
.	.	TRBV4-2	TRBJ2-7	TGTGCCAGCAGCCAAGGCGGCTTGGGGGAGCAGCACTTC	CASSQGGLGEQHF
.	.	TRBV12-3/TRBV12-4	TRBJ2-2	TGTGCCAGCACCAAACAGGCCGGGGAGCTGTTTTTT	CASTKQAGELFF
.	.	TRBV5-6	TRBJ1-6	TGTGCCAGCAGCTTGACCATGACGAATTCACCCCTCCACTTT	CASSLTMTNSPLHF
.	TRBD2	TRBV4-3	TRBJ2-3	TGCGCCAGCAGCCAAGATTTGGCTAGCGGTCGAGATACGCAGTATTTT	CASSQDLASGRDTQYF
.	TRBD2	TRBV7-9	TRBJ2-2	TGTGCCAGCCCTCGGGGGGGGCTTTTCACCGGGGAGCTGTTTTTT	CASPRGGLFTGELFF
.	TRBD1	TRBV6-4	TRBJ1-5	TGTGCCACCCAAGGGGGCCAGCCCCAGCATTTT	CATQGGQPQHF
.	TRBD2	TRBV28	TRBJ2-7	TGTGCCAGCAGTAGCGGGAGTCCCTACGAGCAGTACTTC	CASSSGSPYEQYF
.	.	TRBV27	TRBJ1-6	TGTGCCAGCAGTTACCGCGGAGGACTGACTCCGTATAATTCACCCCTCCACTTT	CASSYRGGLTPYNSPLHF
.	.	TRBV18	TRBJ2-7	TGTGCCAGCTCACCACGTCGGGAGTACGAGCAGTACTTC	CASSPRREYEQYF
.	.	TRBV5-1	TRBJ2-5	TGCGCCAGCAGCTTGTTTGGAACAGGGCGCCAAGAGACCCAGTACTTC	CASSLFGTGRQETQYF
.	.	TRBV11-3	TRBJ2-2	TGTGCCAGCAGCCCCAACAGGAACACCGGGGAGCTGTTTTTT	CASSPNRNTGELFF
.	.	TRBV5-1	TRBJ1-6	TGCGCCAGCAGCTTGGAGGGACTTAATGGGAATTCACCCCTCCACTTT	CASSLEGLNGNSPLHF
.	TRBD2	TRBV5-6	TRBJ2-7	TGTGCCAGCAGTCCCAACGGGGGGTGGGGCTACGAGCAGTACTTC	CASSPNGGWGYEQYF
.	TRBD1	TRBV19	TRBJ1-5	TGTGCCAGTAGTATCCGCCCAACCCGGGACAGGGTCCAGCCCCAGCATTTT	CASSIRPTRDRVQPQHF
few	.	TRBV7-2	TRBJ1-4	TGTGCCAGCCGGGCAGCACCAACTAATGAAAAACTGTTTTTT	CASRAAPTNEKLFF
.	TRBD2	TRBV9	TRBJ2-1	TGTGCCAGCAGCTCCCGGACTAGCGGGGGGGCCAATGAGCAGTTCTTC	CASSSRTSGGANEQFF
.	.	TRBV18	TRBJ2-2	TGTGCCAGCTCACCACCGGTCGGGGCCATGAACACCGGGGAGCTGTTTTTT	CASSPPVGAMNTGELFF
.	.	TRBV3-1/TRBV3-2	TRBJ1-2	TGTGCCAGCAGCCAAGGGCGAGGGCAAGGCTATGGCTACACCTTC	CASSQGRGQGYGYTF
.	.	TRBV9	TRBJ1-2	TGTGCCAGCAGCGTAAGAGCCCTATCTAACTATGGCTACACCTTC	CASSVRALSNYGYTF
.	.	TRBV19	TRBJ1-5	TGTGCCAGTAGTATAGCGGCGGGCCTAAATCAGCCCCAGCATTTT	CASSIAAGLNQPQHF
.	TRBD1	TRBV4-3	TRBJ1-1	TGCGCCAGCAGCCAAGCGCAGGGGGCCCAATTAATGAACACTGAAGCTTTCTTT	CASSQAQGAQLMNTEAFF
.	TRBD2	TRBV4-3	TRBJ2-5	TGCGCCAGCAGCCAAGATTGGGGTAGCGGGGGGCAAGAGACCCAGTACTTC	CASSQDWGSGGQETQYF
.	.	TRBV9	TRBJ2-2	TGTGCCAGCAGCGTAGAGTGGGGGGCGCGCACCGGGGAGCTGTTTTTT	CASSVEWGARTGELFF
.	TRBD1	TRBV19	TRBJ2-4	TGTGCCAGTAGTATCCGCAGGGGGATAGGGCAAAACATTCAGTACTTC	CASSIRRGIGQNIQYF
.	TRBD1	TRBV11-3	TRBJ2-2	TGTGCCAGCAGGGACAGGGAGAACACCGGGGAGCTGTTTTTT	CASRDRENTGELFF
.	.	TRBV10-3	TRBJ2-5	TGTGCCATCAGTGAGTCTGGTCGCAGGGGCGCGTCGGAGACCCAGTACTTC	CAISESGRRGASETQYF
.	.	TRBV19	TRBJ1-1	TGTGCCAGTACCTCGCGGCAGGCGAACACTGAAGCTTTCTTT	CASTSRQANTEAFF
.	.	TRBV27	TRBJ1-6	TGTGCCAGCAGCCGCTCCTATAATTCACCCCTCCACTTT	CASSRSYNSPLHF
few	.	TRBV19	TRBJ2-7	TGTGCCAGTAGTATAAGTGTTACCTACGAGCAGTACTTC	CASSISVTYEQYF
.	TRBD2	TRBV5-1	TRBJ2-1	TGCGCCAGCAGCTTGATTTGGGGACTAGCGGGGGCCAGCTCCTACAATGAGCAGTTCTTC	CASSLIWGLAGASSYNEQFF
.	.	TRBV29-1	TRBJ1-2	TGCAGCGTTGGGGGCTACACCTTC	CSVGGYTF
.	.	TRBV6-1	TRBJ2-3	TGTGCCAGCAGTGAGGGGGGGCCGACAGATACGCAGTATTTT	CASSEGGPTDTQYF
.	.	TRBV10-3	TRBJ2-1	TGTGCCATCTACGGGAGAAGGGACTACAATGAGCAGTTCTTC	CAIYGRRDYNEQFF
.	TRBD1	TRBV5-4	TRBJ1-1	TGTGCCAGCAGCCAGGGGGGACCTGAAGCTTTCTTT	CASSQGGPEAFF
.	.	TRBV7-2	TRBJ2-1	TGTGCCAGCAGTGGTGGGTTTGGTTCCTACAATGAGCAGTTCTTC	CASSGGFGSYNEQFF
.	.	TRBV6-5	TRBJ1-4	TGTGCCAGCACACGACAGCTTGCAACTAATGAAAAACTGTTTTTT	CASTRQLATNEKLFF
once	.	TRBV15	TRBJ2-7	TGTGCCACCAGCGCCGGCCTATCCGGAAACTACGAGCAGTACTTC	CATSAGLSGNYEQYF
few	TRBD2	TRBV19	TRBJ2-7	TGTGCCAGTACCCGTGATCCAGCGGGGGACTACGAGCAGTACTTC	CASTRDPAGDYEQYF
.	.	TRBV24-1	TRBJ1-4	TGTGCCACCGAGGACAGTGCCGGGGGAAAACTGTTTTTT	CATEDSAGGKLFF
.	TRBD1	TRBV7-8	TRBJ2-7	TGTGCCAGCAGCCCCCGGGACAGGGGGTTTTACGAGCAGTACTTC	CASSPRDRGFYEQYF
.	.	TRBV24-1	TRBJ2-1	TGTGCCACCAGTGATTCCTCGTGGCCGGTTGACAATGAGCAGTTCTTC	CATSDSSWPVDNEQFF
few	.	TRBV7-9	TRBJ1-6	TGTGCCAGCACCTTCGGGACGGGTAATTCACCCCTCCACTTT	CASTFGTGNSPLHF
.	.	TRBV15	TRBJ2-6	TGTGCCACCAGCAGGGACCTTAGAGTCTCTGGTTCTGGGGCCAACGTCCTGACTTTC	CATSRDLRVSGSGANVLTF
.	.	TRBV12-5	TRBJ1-1	TGTGCTAGTGGTTTGAGGCAGAACACTGAAGCTTTCTTT	CASGLRQNTEAFF
few	TRBD1	TRBV7-2	TRBJ1-5	TGTGCCAGCAGCTTGTTCGAAAGGGGGCATCAGCCCCAGCATTTT	CASSLFERGHQPQHF
.	.	TRBV28	TRBJ2-7	TGTGCCAGCAGTCCCTATTATTCCTACGAGCAGTACTTC	CASSPYYSYEQYF
.	TRBD1	TRBV19	TRBJ2-5	TGTGCCAGTAGTTCTAGGACAGGGCGGGAGACCCAGTACTTC	CASSSRTGRETQYF
.	TRBD1	TRBV19	TRBJ1-4	TGTGCCAGTAGTTCCCGACAGGGCACTAATGAAAAACTGTTTTTT	CASSSRQGTNEKLFF
.	.	TRBV5-6	TRBJ1-4	TGTGCCAGCAGCTTGCTCAGGGTAAATGAAAAACTGTTTTTT	CASSLLRVNEKLFF
.	.	TRBV29-1	TRBJ1-1	TGCAGCGTTGCTTTGAACACTGAAGCTTTCTTT	CSVALNTEAFF
.	.	TRBV4-3	TRBJ1-3	TGCGCCAGCAGCCCCAGCAGTGGGTCTGGAAACACCATATATTTT	CASSPSSGSGNTIYF